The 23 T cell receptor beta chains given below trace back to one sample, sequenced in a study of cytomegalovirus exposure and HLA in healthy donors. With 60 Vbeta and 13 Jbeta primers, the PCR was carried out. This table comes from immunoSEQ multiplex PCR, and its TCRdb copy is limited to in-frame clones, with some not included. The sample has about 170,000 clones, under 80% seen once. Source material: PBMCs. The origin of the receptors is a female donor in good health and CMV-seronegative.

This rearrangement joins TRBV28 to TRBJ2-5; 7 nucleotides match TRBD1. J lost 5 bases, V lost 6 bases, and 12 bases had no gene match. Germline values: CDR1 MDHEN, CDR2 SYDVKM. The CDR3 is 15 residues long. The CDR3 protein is CASRVGSTGMETQYF. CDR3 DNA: TGTGCCAGCAGGGTAGGGTCGACAGGGATGGAGACCCAGTACTTC.

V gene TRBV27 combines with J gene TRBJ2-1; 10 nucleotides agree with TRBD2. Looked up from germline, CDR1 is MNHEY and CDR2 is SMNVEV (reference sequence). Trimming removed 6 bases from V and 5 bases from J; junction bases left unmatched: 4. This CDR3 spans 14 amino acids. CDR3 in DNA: TGTGCCAGCAGCCTAGCGGGGGAAGACAATGAGCAGTTCTTC. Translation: CASSLAGEDNEQFF.

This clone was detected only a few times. CDR3 amino acids: CATSRDYGVGEQYF. CDR3 in DNA: TGTGCCACCAGCAGGGACTACGGAGTCGGCGAGCAGTACTTC. This chain links TRBV15 with TRBJ2-7, with D possibly being TRBD2 (6 bases). Germline loops: CDR1 LNHNV, CDR2 YYDKDF (reference sequence). V lost 3 bases, J lost 6 bases, and 15 bases lay in between. This CDR3 has 14 amino acids.

Here the CDR3 DNA reads TGTGCCTGGAGTCGGAGGGGACCGGCCGAGCAGTACTTC. This gives the protein CAWSRRGPAEQYF. The rearrangement links TRBV30 to TRBJ2-7; tentatively, D is TRBD2 (6 bases). The germline V gene has CDR1 GTSNPN and CDR2 SVGIG (reference sequence). Trimming took off 2 bases at V and 6 bases at J, with 14 bases between the two ends. The CDR3 consists of 13 residues.

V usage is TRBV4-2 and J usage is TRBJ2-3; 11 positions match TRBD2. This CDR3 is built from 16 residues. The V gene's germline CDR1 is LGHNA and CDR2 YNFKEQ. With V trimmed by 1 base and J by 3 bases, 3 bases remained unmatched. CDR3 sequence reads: CASSQGSGGATDTQYF. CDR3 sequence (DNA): TGTGCCAGCAGCCAAGGTAGCGGGGGGGCAACAGATACGCAGTATTTT.

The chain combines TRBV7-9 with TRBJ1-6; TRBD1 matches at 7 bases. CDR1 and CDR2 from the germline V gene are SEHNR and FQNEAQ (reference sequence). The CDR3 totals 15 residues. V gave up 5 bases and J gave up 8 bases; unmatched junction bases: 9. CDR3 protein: CASSRRQGVDSPLHF. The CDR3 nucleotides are TGTGCCAGCAGCCGAAGGCAGGGGGTGGATTCACCCCTCCACTTT.

In nucleotides, the CDR3 is TGTGCCAGCAACTTAGGAGGGATTTCACCCCTCCACTTT. Its protein is CASNLGGISPLHF. V is TRBV2 and J is TRBJ1-6; no clear D. The germline V and J ends were trimmed by 7 bases and 9 bases, with 13 bases remaining between them. The CDR3 covers 13 residues. Per the germline V gene, CDR1 is SNHLY and CDR2 is FYNNEI.

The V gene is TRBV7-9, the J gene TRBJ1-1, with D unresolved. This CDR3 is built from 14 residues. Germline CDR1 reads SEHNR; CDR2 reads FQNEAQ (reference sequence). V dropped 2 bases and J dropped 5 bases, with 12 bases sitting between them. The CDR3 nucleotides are TGTGCCAGCAGCTTAATTATCACGGGGACTGAAGCTTTCTTT. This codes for CASSLIITGTEAFF. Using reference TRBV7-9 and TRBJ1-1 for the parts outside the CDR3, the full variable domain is DTGVSQNPRHKITKRGQNVTFRCDPISEHNRLYWYRQTLGQGPEFLTYFQNEAQLEKSRLLSDRFSAERPKGSFSTLEIQRTEQGDSAMYLCASSLIITGTEAFFGQGTRLTVV.

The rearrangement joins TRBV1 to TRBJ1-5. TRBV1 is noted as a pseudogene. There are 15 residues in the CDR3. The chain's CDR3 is CTSSQVTGEDQPQHF. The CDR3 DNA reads TGCACCAGCAGCCAAGTCACCGGGGAGGATCAGCCCCAGCATTTT.

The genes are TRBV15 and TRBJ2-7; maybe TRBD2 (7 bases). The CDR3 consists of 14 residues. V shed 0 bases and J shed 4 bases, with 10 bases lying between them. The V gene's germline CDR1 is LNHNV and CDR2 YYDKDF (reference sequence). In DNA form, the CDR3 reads TGTGCCACCAGCAGAGAAGGGGGAGGGTACGAGCAGTACTTC. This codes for CATSREGGGYEQYF.

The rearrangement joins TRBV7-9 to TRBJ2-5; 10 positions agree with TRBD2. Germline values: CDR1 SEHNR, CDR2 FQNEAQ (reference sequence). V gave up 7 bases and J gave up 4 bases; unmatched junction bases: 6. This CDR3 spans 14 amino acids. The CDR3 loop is CASNKRGGPETQYF. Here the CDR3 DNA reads TGTGCCAGCAACAAGCGGGGGGGCCCAGAGACCCAGTACTTC.

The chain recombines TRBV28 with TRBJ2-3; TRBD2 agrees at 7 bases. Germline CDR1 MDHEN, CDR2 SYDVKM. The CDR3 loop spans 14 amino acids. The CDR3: CATRAGFSTDTQYF. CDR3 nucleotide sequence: TGTGCTACCCGAGCGGGGTTTAGCACAGATACGCAGTATTTT.

CDR3: CASSPTGFQETQYF. The CDR3, as DNA: TGTGCCAGCAGTCCTACAGGGTTCCAAGAGACCCAGTACTTC. The V gene is TRBV6-5, the J gene TRBJ2-5; TRBD1 is a possible D gene (6 bases). The ends were cut back, 5 bases at V and 1 base at J, with 11 bases in the middle. CDR1 MNHEY and CDR2 SVGAGI come from the germline V gene. CDR3 length equals 14 residues.

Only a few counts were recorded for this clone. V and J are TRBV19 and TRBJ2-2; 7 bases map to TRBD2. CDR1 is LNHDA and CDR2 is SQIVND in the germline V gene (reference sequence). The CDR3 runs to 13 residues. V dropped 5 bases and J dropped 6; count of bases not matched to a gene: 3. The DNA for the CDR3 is TGTGCCAGTAGTCGGACTAGGGCCGGGGAGCTGTTTTTT. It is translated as CASSRTRAGELFF.

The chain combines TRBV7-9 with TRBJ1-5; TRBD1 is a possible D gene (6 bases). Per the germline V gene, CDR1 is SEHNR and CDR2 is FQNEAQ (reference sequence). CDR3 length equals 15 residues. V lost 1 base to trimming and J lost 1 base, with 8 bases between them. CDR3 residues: CASSLGTASNQPQHF. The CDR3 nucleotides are TGTGCCAGCAGCTTAGGGACAGCGAGCAATCAGCCCCAGCATTTT.

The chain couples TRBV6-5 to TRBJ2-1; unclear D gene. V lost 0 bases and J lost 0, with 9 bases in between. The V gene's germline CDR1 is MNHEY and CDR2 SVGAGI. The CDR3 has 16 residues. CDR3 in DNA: TGTGCCAGCAGTTACTCGCGAAGGAGCTCCTACAATGAGCAGTTCTTC. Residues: CASSYSRRSSYNEQFF.

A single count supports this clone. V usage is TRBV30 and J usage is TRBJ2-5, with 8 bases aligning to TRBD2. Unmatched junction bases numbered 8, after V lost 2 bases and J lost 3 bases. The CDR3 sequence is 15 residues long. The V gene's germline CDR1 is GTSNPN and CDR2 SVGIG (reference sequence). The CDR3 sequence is CAWSRGGLGKETQYF. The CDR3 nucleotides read TGTGCCTGGAGTCGGGGGGGGTTGGGGAAAGAGACCCAGTACTTC.

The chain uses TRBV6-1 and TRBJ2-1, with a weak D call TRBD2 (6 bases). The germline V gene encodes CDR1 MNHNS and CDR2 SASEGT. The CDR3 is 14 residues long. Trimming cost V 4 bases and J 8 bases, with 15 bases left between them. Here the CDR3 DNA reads TGTGCCAGCAGTGGAGCACTTAGCGGAGATGAGCAGTTCTTC. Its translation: CASSGALSGDEQFF.

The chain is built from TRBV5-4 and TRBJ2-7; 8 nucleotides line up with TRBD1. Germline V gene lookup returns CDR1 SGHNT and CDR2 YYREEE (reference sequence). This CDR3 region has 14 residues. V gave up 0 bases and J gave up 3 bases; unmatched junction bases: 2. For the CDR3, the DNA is TGTGCCAGCAGCTTGGGGGACAGGAACTACGAGCAGTACTTC. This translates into CASSLGDRNYEQYF. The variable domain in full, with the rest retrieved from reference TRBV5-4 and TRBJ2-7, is ETGVTQSPTHLIKTRGQQVTLRCSSQSGHNTVSWYQQALGQGPQFIFQYYREEENGRGNFPPRFSGLQFPNYSSELNVNALELDDSALYLCASSLGDRNYEQYFGPGTRLTVT.

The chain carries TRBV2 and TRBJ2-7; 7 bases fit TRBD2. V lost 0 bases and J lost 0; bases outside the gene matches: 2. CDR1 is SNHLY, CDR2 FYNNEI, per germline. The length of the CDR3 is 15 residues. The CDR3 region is CASSEARTSSYEQYF. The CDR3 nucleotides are TGTGCCAGCAGTGAAGCGAGGACTAGCTCCTACGAGCAGTACTTC. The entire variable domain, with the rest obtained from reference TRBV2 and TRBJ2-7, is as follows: EPEVTQTPSHQVTQMGQEVILRCVPISNHLYFYWYRQILGQKVEFLVSFYNNEISEKSEIFDDQFSVERPDGSNFTLKIRSTKLEDSAMYFCASSEARTSSYEQYFGPGTRLTVT.

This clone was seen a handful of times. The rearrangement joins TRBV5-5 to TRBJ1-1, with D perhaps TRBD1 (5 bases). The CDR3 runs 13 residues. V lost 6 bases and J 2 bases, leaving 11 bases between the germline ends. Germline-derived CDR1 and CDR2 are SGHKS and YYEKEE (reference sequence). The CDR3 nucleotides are TGTGCCAGCACATGGGGGGTAAACACTGAAGCTTTCTTT. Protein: CASTWGVNTEAFF.

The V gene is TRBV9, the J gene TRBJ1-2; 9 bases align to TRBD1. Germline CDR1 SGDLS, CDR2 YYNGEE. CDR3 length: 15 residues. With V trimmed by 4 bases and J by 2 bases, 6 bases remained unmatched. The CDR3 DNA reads TGTGCCAGCAGCATCCCCGGGACAGGGAACTATGGCTACACCTTC. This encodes CASSIPGTGNYGYTF.

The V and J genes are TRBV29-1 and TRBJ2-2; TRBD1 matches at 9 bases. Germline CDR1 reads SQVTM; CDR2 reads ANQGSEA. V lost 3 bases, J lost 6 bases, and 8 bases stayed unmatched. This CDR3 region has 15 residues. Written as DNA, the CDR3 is TGCAGCGTTGAGAGGACAGGGGCGAGCTCCGGGGAGCTGTTTTTT. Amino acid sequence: CSVERTGASSGELFF.